This T cell receptor (beta chain) comes out of a study of cytomegalovirus exposure and HLA in healthy donors. As concerns this clone: Its matching antigen is unknown.

The study ran its PCR with 60 Vbeta and 13 Jbeta primers. Data came from immunoSEQ multiplex PCR; TCRdb stores just in-frame clones and leaves some out. The table has about 180,000 clones, just over 75% seen once. General study results and limits: Reports showed the classifier diagnosing cytomegalovirus status with high specificity and sensitivity. According to the study, roughly 160 TCR beta chains were cytomegalovirus-associated.

What was sequenced was PBMCs. The source of this sequence is a man aged 18-30 years in good health and CMV-seronegative.

The CDR3 sequence: CASSHGEGVYGYTF. The CDR3 DNA is TGTGCCAGCAGCCACGGGGAGGGGGTCTATGGCTACACCTTC. The chain has TRBV4-2 and TRBJ1-2, with a tentative D call TRBD1 (6 bases). Germline loops: CDR1 LGHNA, CDR2 YNFKEQ. Trimming removed 3 bases from V and 4 bases from J, with 12 bases in between. CDR3 size: 14 residues.